A single sample is the source of the 32 T cell receptor beta chains below, sequenced in a study of post-analysis software for immune sequencing data. These receptors are not linked to any known antigen. Prepared TCR beta cDNA libraries contained unique molecular identifiers. TCRdb re-analysed the PCR reads in MiXCR, keeping a single row per CDR3 protein. This sample has 650,000 to 850,000 distinct CDR3 sequences, with approximately 53% found just once. Study-wide results and limits: About five TRBV segments appeared more often in patients than in controls, and TRBV5-6, TRBV5-1 and TRBV20-1 were among these.

Sequenced material: blood. The receptors shown here come from a girl between 10 and 17 years old with multiple sclerosis.

The rearrangement uses TRBV30 and TRBJ2-7; weak D call: TRBD2 (5 bases). This CDR3 is 11 amino acids long. V was trimmed by 1 base and J by 6 bases, leaving 7 bases between them. Germline CDR1 GTSNPN, CDR2 SVGIG (reference sequence). CDR3 amino acids: CAWSGGSEQYF. In DNA form, the CDR3 reads TGTGCCTGGAGTGGTGGGAGCGAGCAGTACTTC.

This clonotype came up a few times. V gene TRBV4-1 combines with J gene TRBJ2-7; D is perhaps TRBD2 (5 bases). This CDR3 spans 15 amino acids. Germline CDR1 MGHRA, CDR2 YSYEKL. The V gene lost 4 bases and the J gene lost 2 bases, with 15 bases spanning the gap. The CDR3 loop is CASSPLAGETYEQYF. Here the CDR3 DNA reads TGCGCCAGCAGCCCCCTGGCCGGGGAAACCTACGAGCAGTACTTC.

The sample holds a few counts of this clonotype. The chain recombines TRBV5-1 with TRBJ2-5; no firm D call. The V end lost 0 bases, the J end lost 2 bases, and 5 bases lay between the germline ends. This CDR3 has 13 residues. CDR1 and CDR2 from the germline V gene are SGHRS and YFSETQ. The CDR3 DNA reads as TGCGCCAGCAGCTTGGACACTCAAGAGACCCAGTACTTC. It codes for CASSLDTQETQYF.

This clonotype appeared a few times. The V gene is TRBV7-3, the J gene TRBJ1-2; 12 bases match TRBD1. V lost 2 bases to trimming and J lost 2 bases; unmatched junction nucleotides: 3. Germline V gene data show CDR1 as SGHTA and CDR2 as FQGTGA. CDR3 length: 16 residues. CDR3: CASSLVGTGGNYGYTF. The CDR3 DNA reads as TGTGCCAGCAGCTTAGTGGGGACAGGGGGCAACTATGGCTACACCTTC.

This chain connects TRBV7-2 to TRBJ2-1; TRBD2 agrees at 8 bases. CDR1 is SGHTA and CDR2 is FQGNSA in the germline V gene. The J segment lost 9 bases and the V segment lost 3 bases, leaving 13 bases of the junction unmatched. The CDR3 has 16 amino acids. The CDR3: CASSFIRGGPSGEQFF. The DNA of the CDR3 is TGTGCCAGCAGCTTCATCCGGGGGGGACCCTCCGGTGAGCAGTTCTTC.

V and J are TRBV29-1 and TRBJ2-3; 8 nucleotides match TRBD1. Trimming took 3 bases from V and 2 from J; bases not matched to a gene: 1. The CDR3 totals 13 residues. CDR1 is SQVTM and CDR2 is ANQGSEA in the germline V gene. The CDR3 spells CSVDRGHTDTQYF. Here the CDR3 DNA reads TGCAGCGTTGACAGGGGGCACACAGATACGCAGTATTTT.

This clonotype was observed a handful of times. The chain links TRBV7-2 to TRBJ2-3; 11 bases are a match to TRBD2. Losses at the gene ends were 4 bases for V and 5 bases for J; bases not matched to a gene: 8. This CDR3 is built from 16 residues. Germline loops: CDR1 SGHTA, CDR2 FQGNSA. CDR3 DNA sequence: TGTGCCAGCAGCTCGCAACCCCTAGCGGGAGGAGATACGCAGTATTTT. As protein: CASSSQPLAGGDTQYF.

This clonotype was seen a few times. This chain links TRBV20-1 with TRBJ2-4; D uncertain. V lost 3 bases and J 0 bases, leaving 3 bases between the germline ends. Per the germline V gene, CDR1 is DFQATT and CDR2 is SNEGSKA (reference sequence). This CDR3 contains 12 residues. In DNA, the CDR3 is TGCAGTGCTAGCCGAGCCAAAAACATTCAGTACTTC. It specifies CSASRAKNIQYF.

This clonotype was observed many times. CDR3 residues: CASSDGAGGYNEQFF. CDR3 DNA: TGTGCCAGCAGTGACGGTGCGGGAGGGTACAATGAGCAGTTCTTC. The V call is TRBV6-4, the J call TRBJ2-1, with 9 bases lining up with TRBD2. The junction had 3 bases not matched to a gene; V was cut back by 2 bases and J by 4 bases. Looked up from germline, CDR1 is MRHNA and CDR2 is SNTAGT. The CDR3 has 15 amino acids.

The V call is TRBV12-5, the J call TRBJ1-5; a weak D match, TRBD1 (6 bases). With 3 bases removed from V and 3 bases from J, the gap between germline ends came to 9 bases. Germline-derived CDR1 and CDR2 are LGHNT and FRNRAP. This CDR3 has 14 residues. CDR3 in amino acids: CASGFDRFNQPQHF. CDR3 DNA sequence: TGTGCTAGTGGTTTTGACAGGTTCAATCAGCCCCAGCATTTT. The whole variable domain, remainder taken from reference TRBV12-5 and TRBJ1-5, is DARVTQTPRHKVTEMGQEVTMRCQPILGHNTVFWYRQTMMQGLELLAYFRNRAPLDDSGMPKDRFSAEMPDATLATLKIQPSEPRDSAVYFCASGFDRFNQPQHFGDGTRLSIL.

The V call is TRBV20-1, the J call TRBJ1-5; possible D gene TRBD1, 5 bases. CDR3 length: 17 amino acids. CDR1 is DFQATT and CDR2 is SNEGSKA in the germline V gene (reference sequence). V lost 5 bases, J lost 0 bases, and 20 bases lay in between. CDR3 bases: TGCAGTGCTCCGACCGGGACCCATACTTATAGCAATCAGCCCCAGCATTTT. Amino acids: CSAPTGTHTYSNQPQHF.

V and J are TRBV30 and TRBJ2-1, with unresolved D. Germline V gene lookup returns CDR1 GTSNPN and CDR2 SVGIG (reference sequence). This CDR3 region has 13 residues. V lost 0 bases, J lost 7 bases, and 10 bases lay in between. Written as DNA, the CDR3 is TGTGCCTGGAGTGTTGGCGCCAAGAATGAGCAGTTCTTC. It yields the protein CAWSVGAKNEQFF.

V is TRBV20-1 and J is TRBJ2-5, with 7 nucleotides matching TRBD2. The CDR3 has 13 amino acids. V lost 6 bases, J lost 5 bases, and 9 bases stayed unmatched. Germline V gene data show CDR1 as DFQATT and CDR2 as SNEGSKA (reference sequence). The CDR3 spells CSAPQEGGETQYF. The CDR3 DNA follows: TGCAGTGCGCCCCAGGAGGGAGGGGAGACCCAGTACTTC.

This clonotype was counted a few times. J is TRBJ2-3 and V is TRBV5-1; D may be TRBD2 (6 bases). In germline, CDR1 is SGHRS, CDR2 YFSETQ. CDR3 length: 16 residues. V was trimmed by 1 base and J by 2 bases, leaving 14 bases between them. The CDR3 here is CASSLKGSGFTDTQYF. Written as DNA, the CDR3 is TGCGCCAGCAGCTTGAAGGGTAGCGGATTCACAGATACGCAGTATTTT.

In its sample, this clonotype was seen a few times. The chain recombines TRBV20-1 with TRBJ2-1, with unresolved D. The germline V gene encodes CDR1 DFQATT and CDR2 SNEGSKA (reference sequence). V was pared by 3 bases and J by 3 bases, with 9 bases between. The CDR3 consists of 13 residues. Here the CDR3 DNA reads TGCAGTGCTAGCGGGCTTTACTACAATGAGCAGTTCTTC. Its translation: CSASGLYYNEQFF.

This clonotype has just one count. The rearrangement links TRBV6-1 to TRBJ2-5; D unresolved. The CDR3 extends over 15 amino acids. The germline gives CDR1 MNHNS, CDR2 SASEGT. Deletions cut 5 bases from V and 5 bases from J, with 18 bases between. CDR3 nucleotide sequence: TGTGCCAGCAGTTCGAGGCCAGGTGATGGGGAGACCCAGTACTTC. It yields the protein CASSSRPGDGETQYF.

The V call is TRBV20-1, the J call TRBJ2-3, with a tentative D call TRBD2 (6 bases). The germline V gene encodes CDR1 DFQATT and CDR2 SNEGSKA (reference sequence). Between the trimmed V and J ends, which lost 2 bases and 4 bases, there was a span of 19 bases. CDR3 length: 16 residues. Written as DNA, the CDR3 is TGCAGTGCTAGAAGCCCCTGGGACTTTGGTGCAGATACGCAGTATTTT. Residues: CSARSPWDFGADTQYF.

The chain is built from TRBV15 and TRBJ1-2; D is uncertain. The germline gives CDR1 LNHNV, CDR2 YYDKDF (reference sequence). Trimming cost V 1 base and J 4 bases, with 13 bases left between them. The CDR3 has 15 amino acids. DNA of the CDR3: TGTGCCACCAGCAGAGTTTTCGACACGCTCTATGGCTACACCTTC. This codes for CATSRVFDTLYGYTF.

The J gene is TRBJ2-5, the V gene TRBV6-5; weak D call: TRBD1 (6 bases). The assigned J gene may be wrong: the sequence end matches TRBJ2-7 better. Germline lookup yields CDR1 MNHEY and CDR2 SVGAGI. This CDR3 is 14 amino acids long. DNA of the CDR3: TGTGCCAGCAGTTACTCCAGGGGTGGAGGCGAGCAGTACTTC. Translated, it gives CASSYSRGGGEQYF.

The chain is built from TRBV5-1 and TRBJ2-1; 7 bases match TRBD2. The ends lost 1 base at V and 5 bases at J; junction bases unmatched: 6. The CDR3 consists of 15 residues. CDR1 and CDR2 from the germline V gene are SGHRS and YFSETQ. The CDR3 region is CASSLSLAVDNEQFF. CDR3 in DNA: TGCGCCAGCAGCTTGTCCCTAGCGGTCGACAATGAGCAGTTCTTC. Together with reference TRBV5-1 and TRBJ2-1, the CDR3 gives the full variable domain: KAGVTQTPRYLIKTRGQQVTLSCSPISGHRSVSWYQQTPGQGLQFLFEYFSETQRNKGNFPGRFSGRQFSNSRSEMNVSTLELGDSALYLCASSLSLAVDNEQFFGPGTRLTVL.

This clonotype appeared once. This chain connects TRBV5-1 to TRBJ2-3; 10 bases match TRBD2. V shed 2 bases, J shed 4 bases, and the junction held 16 bases outside the gene matches. This CDR3 is 19 amino acids long. The V gene's germline CDR1 is SGHRS and CDR2 YFSETQ. DNA for the CDR3: TGCGCCAGCAGCTTCATGGGCATTGGGACTAGCGCTAAAGCAGATACGCAGTATTTT. Its protein product is CASSFMGIGTSAKADTQYF.

The rearrangement joins TRBV5-1 to TRBJ2-1, with D unresolved. The germline CDR1 and CDR2 sequences are SGHRS and YFSETQ. This CDR3 is built from 17 residues. V lost 4 bases and J lost 2, with 19 bases in between. CDR3 coding DNA: TGCGCCAGCAGCCGGAAGACGGGTCGAACACCCTACAATGAGCAGTTCTTC. Translated, it gives CASSRKTGRTPYNEQFF.

This chain connects TRBV25-1 to TRBJ2-7; no definite D call. This CDR3 region has 13 residues. Germline V gives CDR1 MGHDK, CDR2 SYGVNS. Trimming shortened V by 5 bases and J by 0 bases, and 8 bases separated the two germline ends. CDR3 coding DNA: TGTGCCAGCAGTAATCCAGGCTCCTACGAGCAGTACTTC. Its protein is CASSNPGSYEQYF.

This clonotype occurred a few times. The rearrangement joins TRBV7-2 to TRBJ2-1; no reliable D call. The germline V gene encodes CDR1 SGHTA and CDR2 FQGNSA. Trimming shortened V by 6 bases and J by 3 bases, and 15 bases separated the two germline ends. The CDR3 consists of 15 residues. The CDR3 loop reads CASRPNPTSYNEQFF. The DNA of the CDR3 is TGTGCCAGCAGACCCAACCCGACGAGCTACAATGAGCAGTTCTTC.

The chain is built from TRBV20-1 and TRBJ2-7, with 8 bases lining up with TRBD1. Germline CDR1 DFQATT, CDR2 SNEGSKA (reference sequence). The V gene end was trimmed by 0 bases and the J gene end by 2 bases; junction bases not matched to a gene: 6. This CDR3 is 15 amino acids long. CDR3 sequence (DNA): TGCAGTGCTAGAGACGCGGGACAGGCCACCTACGAGCAGTACTTC. Its translation is CSARDAGQATYEQYF.

This clonotype was observed a handful of times. The genes are TRBV29-1 and TRBJ2-5, with 11 bases fitting TRBD2. Germline V gives CDR1 SQVTM, CDR2 ANQGSEA. Trimming removed 4 bases from V and 1 base from J; junction bases left unmatched: 5. The CDR3 has 15 amino acids. The CDR3 spells CSVGPGLAVQETQYF. The CDR3 DNA sequence: TGCAGCGTTGGTCCGGGACTAGCGGTCCAAGAGACCCAGTACTTC.

The chain recombines TRBV27 with TRBJ1-2; possibly TRBD1 for D (6 bases). The CDR3 sequence is 13 residues long. Deletions cut 5 bases from V and 8 bases from J, with 15 bases between. Per the germline V gene, CDR1 is MNHEY and CDR2 is SMNVEV (reference sequence). DNA for the CDR3: TGTGCCAGCAGTGTTTCAGGGGATCGCGGCTACACCTTC. It specifies CASSVSGDRGYTF.

This clonotype was seen repeatedly, ten times or more. The rearrangement uses TRBV6-1 and TRBJ2-5; TRBD1 matches 8 bases. This CDR3 has 13 residues. The germline V gene has CDR1 MNHNS and CDR2 SASEGT. V trimming: 6 bases; J trimming: 4 bases; junction bases outside the gene matches: 4. The CDR3 region has the DNA TGTGCCAGCAGCCGGGACAGGACAGAGACCCAGTACTTC. Protein sequence: CASSRDRTETQYF.

The chain uses TRBV12-3 or TRBV12-4 and TRBJ1-2, with TRBD1 matching 8 bases. V lost 8 bases to trimming and J lost 6 bases; unmatched junction nucleotides: 8. The CDR3 sequence is 13 residues long. CDR3 bases: TGTGCCAGCTTGATCGACAGGGGACATGGCTACACCTTC. Its protein is CASLIDRGHGYTF.

This clonotype occurred a few times. V and J are TRBV25-1 and TRBJ2-1; D gene unclear. CDR3 size: 14 residues. V lost 1 base to trimming and J lost 6 bases, with 10 bases between them. The germline gives CDR1 MGHDK, CDR2 SYGVNS. CDR3 in amino acids: CASSEFTAGNEQFF. Here the CDR3 DNA reads TGTGCCAGCAGTGAATTCACGGCTGGCAATGAGCAGTTCTTC.

The gene calls are TRBV7-2 and TRBJ1-4; 10 bases fit TRBD1. V lost 3 bases and J lost 6; bases outside the gene matches: 4. This CDR3 has 15 amino acids. Germline CDR1 and CDR2: SGHTA and FQGNSA. CDR3 in DNA: TGTGCCAGCAGCTTGACAGGGGGCGTTTATGAAAAACTGTTTTTT. Translating it yields CASSLTGGVYEKLFF.

The V call is TRBV29-1, the J call TRBJ2-1; 7 bases line up with TRBD1. The trim removed 7 bases at V and 3 bases at J, leaving 6 bases unmatched. The CDR3 has 13 amino acids. The germline V gene has CDR1 SQVTM and CDR2 ANQGSEA. This CDR3 is CSAGTDNYNEQFF. The CDR3 region has the DNA TGCAGCGCTGGGACAGACAACTACAATGAGCAGTTCTTC.